Detailed here is one T cell receptor (beta chain). Its target is not known. The record originates from a study of yellow fever vaccine responses in identical twins. Points from the study as a whole: Each twin's T cell response to the vaccine was reported to look partly convergent and partly personalized.

CDR3 length: 14 amino acids. The germline CDR1 and CDR2 sequences are SQVTM and ANQGSEA. Trimming removed 2 bases from V and 3 bases from J, with 14 bases in between. TCRdb re-called the RT-PCR reads with MiXCR, one entry per CDR3 protein. Of about 3,500 distinct CDR3 sequences detected, about 84% appear once; the ten largest clones hold about 2.5%. This TCR was sampled from a woman under 30 who received the yellow fever vaccine. The sample was T cells from blood (PBMCs), unsorted or a sorted subset (not recorded which), taken before or after yellow fever vaccination (not recorded which). The gene calls are TRBV29-1 and TRBJ2-7, with D possibly being TRBD2 (7 bases). CDR3 sequence: CSVEKGGLGYEQYF. DNA of the CDR3: TGCAGCGTTGAAAAGGGGGGGTTGGGCTACGAGCAGTACTTC.